These 10 T cell receptor beta chains came from one sample sequenced in a study of T cells after somatic rescue of genetic block. The table came from immunoSEQ multiplex PCR; TCRdb's copy has only in-frame clones and leaves some out. The profile covers 45,000 to 55,000 clones, with 90% to 97% appearing a single time and around 0.083% taken by the ten largest. The sequencing sample was made of peripheral blood mononuclear cells (PBMCs). These receptors originate from a child in the first two years of life.

The chain joins TRBV9 to TRBJ1-6, with D unclear. Looked up from germline, CDR1 is SGDLS and CDR2 is YYNGEE. V gave up 0 bases and J gave up 6 bases, with 7 bases separating them. CDR3 length: 14 residues. The CDR3 loop reads CASSVDHINSPLHF. CDR3 bases: TGTGCCAGCAGCGTAGATCACATTAATTCACCCCTCCACTTT. The whole variable domain, filled in from reference TRBV9 and TRBJ1-6, reads DSGVTQTPKHLITATGQRVTLRCSPRSGDLSVYWYQQSLDQGLQFLIQYYNGEERAKGNILERFSAQQFPDLHSELNLSSLELGDSALYFCASSVDHINSPLHFGNGTRLTVT.

CDR3 sequence (DNA): TGTGCCAGCAGTTACATAGGTCTGGGCAATGAGCAGTTCTTC. Amino acid sequence: CASSYIGLGNEQFF. The chain has TRBV6-5 and TRBJ2-1; D remains ambiguous. The germline gives CDR1 MNHEY, CDR2 SVGAGI. This CDR3 region has 14 residues. Trimming took off 2 bases at V and 6 bases at J, with 11 bases between the two ends.

This clone was detected only a few times. V is TRBV10-1 and J is TRBJ2-3; no clear D. Germline lookup yields CDR1 WNHNN and CDR2 SYGVQD (reference sequence). V shed 3 bases and J shed 7 bases, with 17 bases lying between them. The CDR3 spans 15 residues. The CDR3 loop reads CASSDSGSLSHTQYF. The CDR3 DNA reads as TGCGCCAGCAGTGACTCGGGTTCTTTGAGCCATACGCAGTATTTT.

The rearrangement links TRBV5-6 to TRBJ1-1, with 9 bases that match TRBD1. V lost 4 bases and J lost 10; bases outside the gene matches: 5. Germline assignment: CDR1 SGHDT and CDR2 YYEEEE. The CDR3 has 12 amino acids. The CDR3: CASSLQGAGAFF. The CDR3 region has the DNA TGTGCCAGCAGCCTACAGGGGGCAGGAGCTTTCTTT.

CDR3 sequence reads: CASSQGLAGVVAEQYF. The CDR3 nucleotides are TGTGCCAGCTCACAGGGACTAGCGGGAGTAGTCGCCGAGCAGTACTTC. The chain couples TRBV18 to TRBJ2-7; TRBD2 matches 14 bases. V was clipped by 4 bases and J by 6 bases; unmatched bases: 8. CDR1 is KGHSH, CDR2 LQKENI, per germline. The CDR3 length is 16 residues.

V is TRBV19 and J is TRBJ1-1; 7 nucleotides match TRBD1. Per germline, CDR1 LNHDA and CDR2 SQIVND (reference sequence). V lost 4 bases to trimming and J lost 4 bases; unmatched junction nucleotides: 6. This CDR3 has 14 amino acids. CDR3 nucleotides: TGTGCCAGTAGTACCGGGACAGCTCGCACTGAAGCTTTCTTT. Translating gives CASSTGTARTEAFF. The complete variable domain, with remaining parts taken from reference TRBV19 and TRBJ1-1, reads DGGITQSPKYLFRKEGQNVTLSCEQNLNHDAMYWYRQDPGQGLRLIYYSQIVNDFQKGDIAEGYSVSREKKESFPLTVTSAQKNPTAFYLCASSTGTARTEAFFGQGTRLTVV.

The chain couples TRBV5-1 to TRBJ1-1; no clear D. Looked up from germline, CDR1 is SGHRS and CDR2 is YFSETQ. The V end was cut by 2 bases, the J end by 2 bases, with 13 bases between. The CDR3 is made up of 15 amino acids. This CDR3 is CASSFGRTANTEAFF. For the CDR3, the DNA is TGCGCCAGCAGCTTTGGTAGAACAGCTAACACTGAAGCTTTCTTT.

The chain uses TRBV28 and TRBJ1-2; 9 positions agree with TRBD1. CDR3 length: 15 residues. J was trimmed by 8 bases and V by 5 bases; bases with no gene match: 12. Germline CDR1 is MDHEN and CDR2 is SYDVKM. CDR3 loop: CASSPASGTGLGYTF. The CDR3 DNA reads TGTGCCAGCAGTCCTGCTTCCGGGACAGGGTTGGGCTACACCTTC.

The V and J genes are TRBV20-1 and TRBJ2-7; no clear D gene. The CDR3 spans 11 residues. Germline lookup yields CDR1 DFQATT and CDR2 SNEGSKA (reference sequence). Trimming left V 3 bases short and J 3 bases short, with 6 bases between. CDR3 residues: CSASTYYEQYF. CDR3 bases: TGCAGTGCTAGTACTTACTACGAGCAGTACTTC.

In this sample, this clone turned up a few times. CDR3 coding DNA: TGTGCCAGCAGTTTATCGCAGGGGGCTGAAGCTTTCTTT. It encodes CASSLSQGAEAFF. The V call is TRBV27, the J call TRBJ1-1; TRBD1 matches at 7 bases. Trimming at V came to 0 bases and at J to 6 bases, leaving 1 base not matched to a gene. This CDR3 is 13 amino acids long. Germline CDR1 MNHEY, CDR2 SMNVEV (reference sequence).